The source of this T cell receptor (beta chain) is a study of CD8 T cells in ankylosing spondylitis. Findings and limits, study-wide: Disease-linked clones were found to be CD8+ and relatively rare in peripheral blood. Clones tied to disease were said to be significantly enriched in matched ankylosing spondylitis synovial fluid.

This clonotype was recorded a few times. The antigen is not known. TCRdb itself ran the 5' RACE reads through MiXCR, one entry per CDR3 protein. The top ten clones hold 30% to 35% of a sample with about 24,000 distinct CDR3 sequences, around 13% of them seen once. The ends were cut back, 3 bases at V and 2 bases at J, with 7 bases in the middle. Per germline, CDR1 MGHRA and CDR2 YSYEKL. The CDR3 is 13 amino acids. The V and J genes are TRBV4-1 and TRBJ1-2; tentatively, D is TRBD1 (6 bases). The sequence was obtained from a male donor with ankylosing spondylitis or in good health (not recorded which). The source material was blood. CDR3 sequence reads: CASSQQGNYGYTF. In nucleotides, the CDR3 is TGCGCCAGCAGCCAGCAGGGGAACTATGGCTACACCTTC.